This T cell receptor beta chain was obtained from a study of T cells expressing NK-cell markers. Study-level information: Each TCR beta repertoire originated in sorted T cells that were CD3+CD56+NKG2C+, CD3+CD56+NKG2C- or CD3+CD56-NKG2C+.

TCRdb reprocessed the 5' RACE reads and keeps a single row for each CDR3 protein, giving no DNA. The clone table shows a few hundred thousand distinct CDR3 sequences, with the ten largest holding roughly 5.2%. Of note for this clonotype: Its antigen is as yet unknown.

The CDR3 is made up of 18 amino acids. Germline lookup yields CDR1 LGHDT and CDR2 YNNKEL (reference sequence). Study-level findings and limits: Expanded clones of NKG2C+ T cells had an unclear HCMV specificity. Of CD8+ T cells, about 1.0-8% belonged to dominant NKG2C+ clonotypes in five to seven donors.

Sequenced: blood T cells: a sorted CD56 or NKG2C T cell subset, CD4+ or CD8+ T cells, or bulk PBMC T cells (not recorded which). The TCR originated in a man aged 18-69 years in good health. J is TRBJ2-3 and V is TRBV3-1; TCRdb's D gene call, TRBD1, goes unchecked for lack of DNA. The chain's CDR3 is CASSQDIPGAAETDTQYF.